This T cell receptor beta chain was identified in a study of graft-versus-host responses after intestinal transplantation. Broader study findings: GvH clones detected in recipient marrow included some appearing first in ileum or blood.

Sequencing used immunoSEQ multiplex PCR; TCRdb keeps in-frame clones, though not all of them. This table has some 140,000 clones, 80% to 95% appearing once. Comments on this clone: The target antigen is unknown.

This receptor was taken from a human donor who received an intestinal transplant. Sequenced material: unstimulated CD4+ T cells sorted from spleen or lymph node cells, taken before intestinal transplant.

CDR3 region: CASSIRGYIETQYF. The DNA of the CDR3 is TGTGCCAGTAGTATACGGGGATATATAGAGACCCAGTACTTC. The rearrangement uses TRBV19 and TRBJ2-5; D may be TRBD2 (5 bases). Germline V gives CDR1 LNHDA, CDR2 SQIVND (reference sequence). The CDR3 loop spans 14 amino acids. Trimming took off 2 bases at V and 4 bases at J, with 11 bases between the two ends.